This entry is about one T cell receptor (beta chain). Antigen specificity is unknown. The CDR3 extends over 12 amino acids. The V end was cut by 8 bases, the J end by 2 bases, with 9 bases between. Germline CDR1 reads SQVTM; CDR2 reads ANQGSEA. This specimen comes from a study of cytomegalovirus exposure and HLA in healthy donors. Study-level findings and limits: The classifier reportedly diagnosed cytomegalovirus status with high sensitivity and specificity. The study designated some 180 TCR beta chains cytomegalovirus-associated. A subsequent analysis found that TCR clusters from the first cohort also tended to co-occur in the 90 to 150 validation repertoires, with about 94% of cluster scores above 0.

Method: immunoSEQ multiplex PCR; TCRdb's copy keeps in-frame clones and lacks some. This sample has some 110,000 clones, with about 85% found just once. This TCR was recovered from a woman under 30 in good health and CMV-seropositive. The V gene is TRBV29-1, the J gene TRBJ2-2; possibly TRBD1 for D (5 bases). The sample comprised PBMCs. CDR3 sequence: CSLRGNTGELFF. The DNA for the CDR3 is TGCAGCCTAAGGGGTAACACCGGGGAGCTGTTTTTT.